This T cell receptor beta chain came from a study of cytomegalovirus exposure and HLA in healthy donors. With 5 bases removed from V and 1 base from J, the gap between germline ends came to 11 bases. Germline-derived CDR1 and CDR2 are SQVTM and ANQGSEA. The CDR3 sequence is 13 residues long. Findings of the study overall: Later analysis showed most CMV-associated TCR beta chains appearing HLA-restricted. Per published accounts, TCR beta sequences correctly predicted the HLA-A and HLA-B alleles of most subjects. In a later analysis, HLA-associated TCR beta chains were more clonally expanded than equally common others.

Worth noting for this clone: Antigen specificity is unknown.

Primers: 60 Vbeta forward and 13 Jbeta reverse. Some clones are missing from TCRdb's copy, which holds only in-frame ones; the method was immunoSEQ multiplex PCR. This table holds about 170,000 clones, 60% to 75% found once. The chain is built from TRBV29-1 and TRBJ1-1; D possibly corresponds to TRBD1 (5 bases). The source of this sequence is a woman between 50 and 59 years old in good health and CMV-seropositive. Material: PBMCs. The CDR3 is CSVRTGQNTEAFF. The DNA for the CDR3 is TGCAGCGTTCGAACAGGACAGAACACTGAAGCTTTCTTT. Supplemented by reference TRBV29-1 and TRBJ1-1, the full variable domain reads SAVISQKPSRDICQRGTSLTIQCQVDSQVTMMFWYRQQPGQSLTLIATANQGSEATYESGFVIDKFPISRPNLTFSTLTVSNMSPEDSSIYLCSVRTGQNTEAFFGQGTRLTVV.